This TCR beta chain appears in the sequencing data of a study of blood T cells in healthy people across ages. Study-level findings and limits: Unsorted PBMC input precluded a conclusive naive versus antigen-experienced comparison. Getting older went along with TCR beta diversity per million T cells dropping roughly linearly.

The study recruited healthy Caucasian donors from Russia who were aged about 6 to 95. This CDR3 spans 13 amino acids. From germline, CDR1 is LNHDA and CDR2 SQIVND (reference sequence). The V end was cut by 6 bases, the J end by 5 bases, with 10 bases between. This clonotype was observed many times. Its antigen is unknown. Combining a sample-barcoded 5' primer with a J-beta primer mix, a second PCR ran for 7 to 11 cycles. CDR3-containing paired-end reads numbered at least 2.5 million in each sample. MiXCR, applied by TCRdb to the 5' RACE reads, yields one record per CDR3 protein. The sample carries 500,000 to 600,000 distinct CDR3 sequences, about 26% recorded once.

The material sequenced was blood. The chain carries TRBV19 and TRBJ2-2; D possibly corresponds to TRBD2 (6 bases). This clonotype originated in a woman aged 70-85 years in good health. This CDR3 reads CASSPGVTGELFF. The CDR3 region has the DNA TGTGCCAGTAGCCCGGGGGTGACCGGGGAGCTGTTTTTT.